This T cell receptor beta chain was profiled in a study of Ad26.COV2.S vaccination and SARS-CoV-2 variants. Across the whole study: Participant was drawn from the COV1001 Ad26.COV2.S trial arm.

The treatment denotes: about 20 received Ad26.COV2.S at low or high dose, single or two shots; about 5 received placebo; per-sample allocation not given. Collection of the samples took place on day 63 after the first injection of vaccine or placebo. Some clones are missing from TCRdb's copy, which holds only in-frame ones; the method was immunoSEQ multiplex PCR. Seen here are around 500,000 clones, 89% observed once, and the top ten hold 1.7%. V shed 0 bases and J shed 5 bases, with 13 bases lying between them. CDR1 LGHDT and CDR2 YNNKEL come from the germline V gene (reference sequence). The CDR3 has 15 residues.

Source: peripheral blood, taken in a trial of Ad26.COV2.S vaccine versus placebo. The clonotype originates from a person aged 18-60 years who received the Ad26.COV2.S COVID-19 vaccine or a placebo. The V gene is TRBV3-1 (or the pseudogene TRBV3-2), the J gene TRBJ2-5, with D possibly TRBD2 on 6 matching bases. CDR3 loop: CASSQDVRRVETQYF. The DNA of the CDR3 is TGTGCCAGCAGCCAAGATGTGCGGAGGGTGGAGACCCAGTACTTC.